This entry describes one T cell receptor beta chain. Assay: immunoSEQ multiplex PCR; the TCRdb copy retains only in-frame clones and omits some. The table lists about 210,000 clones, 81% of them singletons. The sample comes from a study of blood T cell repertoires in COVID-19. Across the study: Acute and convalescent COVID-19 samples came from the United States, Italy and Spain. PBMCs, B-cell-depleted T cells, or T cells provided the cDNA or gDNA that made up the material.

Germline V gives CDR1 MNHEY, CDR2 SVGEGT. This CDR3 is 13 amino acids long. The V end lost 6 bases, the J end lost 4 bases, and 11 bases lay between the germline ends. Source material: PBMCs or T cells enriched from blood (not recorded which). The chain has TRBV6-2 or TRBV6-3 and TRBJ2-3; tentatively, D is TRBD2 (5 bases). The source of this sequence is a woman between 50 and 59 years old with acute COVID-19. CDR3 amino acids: CASSRGDADTQYF. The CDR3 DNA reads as TGTGCCAGCAGCCGGGGAGATGCAGATACGCAGTATTTT.